This is a list of T cell receptor beta chains from one sample in a study of T cells in Graves' hyperthyroidism and ophthalmopathy. MiXCR, run by TCRdb on the multiplex PCR reads, gives a single entry per CDR3 protein. The repertoire holds roughly 800,000 distinct CDR3 sequences, with 35% to 40% as singletons. Input material: blood. The receptor source for this set is a man aged 18 to 30 with Graves' hyperthyroidism. CDR3s include the opening cysteine and the closing phenylalanine or tryptophan. The order of the fields is J gene, D gene, V gene, clone size, CDR3 protein, CDR3 DNA. D genes are given only for firm matches. Size tells how often a clone was seen (once, few, many) or the class of an expanded clone, and some rows leave it out.

TRBJ2-7 | TRBD1 | TRBV25-1 | NA | CASSETRTGNYEQCF | TGTGCCAGCAGTGAAACCCGGACAGGGAACTACGAGCAGTGCTTC
TRBJ2-7 | NA | TRBV29-1 | many | CSVAPAGPYEQYF | TGCAGCGTTGCGCCGGCAGGGCCCTACGAGCAGTACTTC
TRBJ2-2 | NA | TRBV10-3 | NA | CAICSATNFPGELFF | NA
TRBJ1-5 | NA | TRBV4-3 | NA | CASSQDRLNQPQHF | TGCGCCAGCAGCCAAGATCGGCTAAATCAGCCCCAGCATTTT
TRBJ1-2 | NA | TRBV25-1 | NA | CATSGSAGGYTF | TGTGCCACCAGTGGTTCCGCTGGCGGCTACACCTTC
TRBJ1-1 | NA | TRBV25-1 | NA | CASSYSPDAAFF | TGTGCCAGCAGTTACTCACCGGACGCGGCTTTCTTT
TRBJ1-5 | TRBD1 | TRBV2 | NA | CASSDNPGTGGFVQPQHF | TGTGCCAGCAGTGACAACCCCGGGACAGGGGGTTTTGTTCAGCCCCAGCATTTT
TRBJ1-5 | NA | TRBV10-3 | many | CAISESTTVNQPQHF | TGTGCCATCAGTGAGTCGACCACAGTCAATCAGCCCCAGCATTTT
TRBJ2-7 | NA | TRBV7-6 | many | CASSLDRQYEQYF | TGTGCCAGCAGCTTAGACCGACAGTACGAGCAGTACTTC
TRBJ1-1 | TRBD1 | TRBV29-1 | many | CSGSGTGDGNTEAFF | TGCAGCGGTTCTGGGACAGGGGATGGAAACACTGAAGCTTTCTTT
TRBJ2-5 | TRBD1 | TRBV25-1 | once | CASLGQGSRYQETQYF | TGTGCCAGCTTAGGACAGGGGTCCCGGTACCAAGAGACCCAGTACTTC
TRBJ1-3 | TRBD1 | TRBV29-1 | once | CSVVGASSPPWGQGTLGNTIYF | TGCAGCGTTGTCGGTGCCAGCAGTCCCCCATGGGGACAGGGGACTCTCGGAAACACCATATATTTT
TRBJ1-3 | NA | TRBV7-2 | NA | CASSSTGLLRNTIYF | TGTGCCAGCAGCTCTACAGGACTTCTCCGAAACACCATATATTTT
TRBJ1-6 | NA | TRBV2 | NA | CASRGQYSPLHF | TGTGCCAGCAGAGGACAGTATTCACCCCTCCACTTT
TRBJ2-7 | TRBD1 | TRBV19 | NA | CASSPGQGVIYEQYF | TGTGCCAGTTCTCCGGGACAGGGGGTAATCTACGAGCAGTACTTC
TRBJ2-7 | TRBD2 | TRBV7-9 | NA | CASSPGLAAQQYF | TGTGCCAGCAGCCCCGGACTAGCGGCCCAGCAGTACTTC
TRBJ1-5 | NA | TRBV7-8 | many | CASSLGHFNQPQHF | TGTGCCAGCAGCTTGGGACACTTCAATCAGCCCCAGCATTTT
TRBJ2-7 | NA | TRBV7-2 | NA | CASSLLGARDGQYF | TGTGCCAGCAGCTTATTAGGGGCACGGGACGGGCAGTACTTC
TRBJ2-6 | NA | TRBV7-2 | NA | CASSQDSGFGANVLTF | TGTGCCAGCAGCCAAGACTCAGGGTTTGGGGCCAACGTCCTGACTTTC
TRBJ1-2 | NA | TRBV2 | few | CASSEEIGANYGYTF | TGTGCCAGCAGTGAGGAAATCGGAGCTAACTATGGCTACACCTTC
TRBJ1-3 | NA | TRBV15 | NA | CAASVAGYGNTIYF | TGTGCCGCCAGCGTCGCGGGATATGGAAACACCATATATTTT
TRBJ2-7 | TRBD1 | TRBV29-1 | many | CSVETQGVGEQYF | TGCAGCGTTGAAACCCAGGGGGTGGGAGAGCAGTACTTC
TRBJ2-5 | TRBD1 | TRBV7-8 | NA | CASSFGTGGTQETQYF | TGTGCCAGCAGCTTTGGGACAGGGGGCACCCAAGAGACCCAGTACTTC
TRBJ1-6 | TRBD1 | TRBV19 | few | CASSIPGQGDSPLHF | TGTGCCAGTAGTATTCCGGGACAGGGGGATTCACCCCTCCACTTT
TRBJ2-7 | TRBD1 | TRBV5-1 | NA | CASSSYLDRAYEQYF | TGCGCCAGCAGCTCCTACTTGGACAGGGCCTACGAGCAGTACTTC
TRBJ1-1 | TRBD1 | TRBV19 | many | CASSIAGGTEAFF | TGTGCCAGTAGTATAGCAGGGGGAACTGAAGCTTTCTTT
TRBJ2-5 | NA | TRBV6-5 | NA | CASSWGGVMKTQYF | TGTGCCAGCAGTTGGGGGGGCGTGATGAAGACCCAGTACTTC
TRBJ2-7 | NA | TRBV20-1 | NA | CSARDGQSYEQYF | TGCAGTGCTAGAGATGGACAGAGCTACGAGCAGTACTTC
TRBJ1-2 | NA | TRBV9 | NA | CASSQDTIYGYTF | TGCGCCAGCAGCCAAGATACGATCTATGGCTACACCTTC
TRBJ1-2 | NA | TRBV7-8 | many | CASSSNQGSYGYTF | TGTGCCAGCAGCTCTAACCAGGGGAGCTATGGCTACACCTTC
TRBJ2-5 | TRBD2 | TRBV20-1 | once | CSATLGASGRVEETQYF | TGCAGTGCTACCTTGGGGGCTAGCGGGAGGGTTGAGGAGACCCAGTACTTC
TRBJ1-5 | NA | TRBV6-5 | few | CASSYSVDSNQPQHF | TGTGCCAGCAGTTACTCGGTTGACAGTAATCAGCCCCAGCATTTT
TRBJ2-5 | TRBD2 | TRBV10-3 | NA | CAISETSGGRETQYF | TGTGCCATCAGTGAAACTAGCGGGGGGCGCGAGACCCAGTACTTC
TRBJ2-5 | NA | TRBV20-1 | NA | CSASTGLVTEAGLHF | TGCAGTGCCTCGACAGGGTTGGTGACTGAAGCGGGATTGCACTTC
TRBJ2-7 | NA | TRBV7-2 | few | CASSLVWNLSDEQYF | TGTGCCAGCAGCTTAGTATGGAATCTCAGCGACGAGCAGTACTTC
TRBJ1-5 | NA | TRBV15 | many | CATSRWGGAGQPQHF | TGTGCCACCAGTCGCTGGGGGGGGGCAGGTCAGCCCCAGCATTTT
TRBJ2-2 | TRBD1 | TRBV19 | few | CASSIDRGMSGELFF | TGTGCCAGTAGTATTGACAGGGGGATGTCCGGGGAGCTGTTTTTT
TRBJ1-2 | NA | TRBV12-3/TRBV12-4 | NA | CASSFPAGYGYTF | TGTGCCAGCAGTTTCCCGGCCGGCTATGGCTACACCTTC
TRBJ1-4 | NA | TRBV2 | few | CASSEAQGLIGKLFF | TGTGCCAGCAGTGAAGCCCAGGGCCTCATCGGGAAACTGTTTTTT
TRBJ2-7 | TRBD1 | TRBV7-8 | many | CASSKTGTGHYEQYF | TGTGCCAGCAGCAAAACCGGGACAGGGCACTACGAGCAGTACTTC
TRBJ2-7 | NA | TRBV12-3/TRBV12-4 | NA | CASSLALSGDTGYEQYF | TGTGCCAGCAGTTTAGCGCTATCGGGGGACACAGGCTACGAGCAGTACTTC
TRBJ2-7 | TRBD1 | TRBV6-6 | NA | CASSYLGQGANEQYF | TGTGCCAGCAGTTACTTGGGGCAGGGGGCCAACGAGCAGTACTTC
TRBJ2-2 | NA | TRBV4-2 | few | CASSSASASNTGELFF | TGTGCCAGCAGCTCCGCTAGCGCCTCGAACACCGGGGAGCTGTTTTTT
TRBJ1-6 | TRBD1 | TRBV6-2/TRBV6-3 | NA | CASSYLMGQGNSPLHF | TGTGCCAGCAGTTACCTGATGGGACAGGGTAATTCACCCCTCCACTTT
TRBJ1-6 | TRBD1 | TRBV7-9 | NA | CASSQMTGIISPLHF | TGCGCCAGCAGCCAAATGACAGGGATTATTTCACCCCTCCACTTT
TRBJ1-1 | NA | TRBV7-9 | many | CASSSSGGTEAFF | TGTGCCAGTAGTTCCTCCGGAGGGACTGAAGCTTTCTTT
TRBJ1-6 | TRBD1 | TRBV9 | many | CASSVQGAVNSPLHF | TGTGCCAGCAGCGTGCAGGGGGCGGTGAATTCACCCCTCCACTTT
TRBJ2-7 | TRBD1 | TRBV2 | few | CASSQEKYRGDYEQYF | TGCGCCAGCAGCCAAGAAAAATACAGGGGAGACTACGAGCAGTACTTC
TRBJ1-4 | NA | TRBV19 | many | CASSTLDGEKLFF | TGTGCCAGTAGTACCCTCGACGGTGAAAAACTGTTTTTT
TRBJ1-2 | TRBD1 | TRBV29-1 | many | CSVEGGRVADLYGYTF | TGCAGCGTCGAAGGGGGCAGGGTGGCGGACCTCTATGGCTACACCTTC
TRBJ2-5 | TRBD2 | TRBV7-9 | few | CASSGAEDRNVGLAETQYF | TGTGCCAGCAGCGGGGCAGAGGACAGAAATGTCGGACTAGCGGAGACCCAGTACTTC
TRBJ2-3 | NA | TRBV9 | once | CATASQDTQYF | TGTGCCACCGCGAGTCAAGATACGCAGTATTTT
TRBJ1-5 | TRBD1 | TRBV7-8 | NA | CASSLGQGFLGNQPQHF | TGTGCCAGCAGCTTGGGACAGGGGTTTTTGGGAAATCAGCCCCAGCATTTT
TRBJ2-5 | TRBD1 | TRBV7-8 | NA | CASSSGDSLWTQYF | TGTGCCAGCAGCTCAGGGGACAGTCTATGGACCCAGTACTTC
TRBJ1-1 | NA | TRBV7-2 | NA | CASSLVALEAFF | TGTGCCAGCAGCTTAGTTGCTCTTGAAGCTTTCTTT
TRBJ1-6 | NA | TRBV14 | few | CASSWEDYSPLHF | TGTGCCAGCAGCTGGGAAGACTATTCACCCCTCCACTTT
TRBJ1-5 | NA | TRBV6-1 | NA | CASSEGTAFSNQPQHF | TGTGCCAGCAGTGAAGGGACAGCTTTCAGCAATCAGCCCCAGCATTTT
TRBJ1-2 | NA | TRBV29-1 | NA | CSVDRGAYGYTF | TGCAGCGTTGATAGGGGGGCTTATGGCTACACCTTC
TRBJ1-5 | NA | TRBV5-1 | many | CASSFSGASNQPQHF | TGCGCCAGCAGCTTTAGCGGGGCTAGCAATCAGCCCCAGCATTTT
TRBJ1-2 | TRBD1 | TRBV7-8 | NA | CASSLEGTGTGNTF | TGTGCCAGCAGCTTAGAGGGGACAGGGACAGGAAACACCTTC